This is a list of T cell receptor beta chains from one sample in a study of blood T cell repertoires in COVID-19. Assay used: immunoSEQ multiplex PCR; TCRdb lists only in-frame clones, some missing. The top ten clones hold approximately 1.1% of a sample with a few hundred thousand clones, about 83% of them seen once. Sequenced material: peripheral blood. All receptors derive from a woman between 45 and 65 years old with acute or convalescent COVID-19. The CDR3 runs from the conserved cysteine through the conserved F or W. Each record gives: V gene, clone size, D gene, J gene, CDR3 protein, CDR3 DNA. A D gene is named only where the DNA matches it firmly. Some rows have no size entry. The others give once, few or many, or a class for an expanded clone.

v_call: TRBV7-2; clone_size: NA; d_call: NA; j_call: TRBJ2-3; cdr3_aa: CASRGALSTDTQYF; cdr3_nt: TGTGCCAGCCGGGGGGCCCTTAGCACAGATACGCAGTATTTT
v_call: TRBV7-2; clone_size: NA; d_call: NA; j_call: TRBJ2-1; cdr3_aa: CASSKPLDSATYNEQFF; cdr3_nt: TGTGCCAGCAGCAAGCCCCTTGACAGCGCGACCTACAATGAGCAGTTCTTC
v_call: TRBV4-2; clone_size: NA; d_call: TRBD1; j_call: TRBJ1-5; cdr3_aa: CASSPGQGYQPQHF; cdr3_nt: TGTGCCAGCAGCCCGGGACAGGGATATCAGCCCCAGCATTTT
v_call: TRBV20-1; clone_size: NA; d_call: NA; j_call: TRBJ2-7; cdr3_aa: CSASPSRWSYEQYF; cdr3_nt: TGCAGTGCTAGTCCGTCTAGATGGTCCTACGAGCAGTACTTC
v_call: TRBV5-6; clone_size: NA; d_call: TRBD1; j_call: TRBJ1-5; cdr3_aa: CASSRDRDGQPQHF; cdr3_nt: TGTGCCAGCAGCCGGGACAGGGACGGACAGCCCCAGCATTTT
v_call: TRBV7-2; clone_size: NA; d_call: TRBD1; j_call: TRBJ1-6; cdr3_aa: CASSLEQGDNSPLHF; cdr3_nt: TGTGCCAGCAGCTTAGAACAGGGGGATAATTCACCCCTCCACTTT
v_call: TRBV5-5; clone_size: NA; d_call: NA; j_call: TRBJ1-6; cdr3_aa: CASSFPQGTNDSPLHF; cdr3_nt: TGTGCCAGCAGCTTCCCTCAGGGCACGAACGATTCACCCCTCCACTTT
v_call: TRBV11-2; clone_size: NA; d_call: TRBD2; j_call: TRBJ2-3; cdr3_aa: CASRLTWEGDTQYF; cdr3_nt: TGTGCCAGCAGATTAACATGGGAGGGAGATACGCAGTATTTT
v_call: TRBV11-2; clone_size: NA; d_call: NA; j_call: TRBJ2-3; cdr3_aa: CASSLEQGWNTQYF; cdr3_nt: TGTGCCAGCAGCTTAGAGCAGGGGTGGAATACGCAGTATTTT
v_call: TRBV5-6; clone_size: NA; d_call: NA; j_call: TRBJ1-5; cdr3_aa: CASSLMQDQPQHF; cdr3_nt: TGTGCCAGCAGCTTGATGCAGGATCAGCCCCAGCATTTT
v_call: TRBV10-3; clone_size: NA; d_call: NA; j_call: TRBJ1-4; cdr3_aa: CAISDQDMNEKLFF; cdr3_nt: TGTGCCATCAGTGATCAGGACATGAATGAAAAACTGTTTTTT
v_call: TRBV24-1; clone_size: NA; d_call: TRBD1; j_call: TRBJ1-2; cdr3_aa: CATSEPRQGIDGYTF; cdr3_nt: TGTGCCACCAGTGAACCCAGACAGGGTATAGATGGCTACACCTTC
v_call: TRBV24-1; clone_size: few; d_call: NA; j_call: TRBJ2-2; cdr3_aa: CATSDPVGPGELFF; cdr3_nt: TGTGCCACCAGTGATCCCGTGGGGCCCGGGGAGCTGTTTTTT
v_call: TRBV3-1/TRBV3-2; clone_size: few; d_call: NA; j_call: TRBJ2-2; cdr3_aa: CASSQGLGGVNTGELFF; cdr3_nt: TGTGCCAGCAGCCAAGGTCTTGGAGGAGTAAACACCGGGGAGCTGTTTTTT
v_call: TRBV3-1/TRBV3-2; clone_size: NA; d_call: TRBD1; j_call: TRBJ2-1; cdr3_aa: CASSTPGTGSVDEQFF; cdr3_nt: TGTGCCAGCAGCACCCCCGGGACAGGGAGTGTCGATGAGCAGTTCTTC
v_call: TRBV27; clone_size: NA; d_call: TRBD2; j_call: TRBJ2-3; cdr3_aa: CASSLVSAGKQYF; cdr3_nt: TGTGCCAGCAGTTTAGTTTCAGCGGGAAAGCAGTATTTT
v_call: TRBV27; clone_size: once; d_call: TRBD2; j_call: TRBJ2-6; cdr3_aa: CASTGRAGANVLTF; cdr3_nt: TGTGCCAGCACCGGGAGGGCTGGGGCCAACGTCCTGACTTTC
v_call: TRBV24-1; clone_size: once; d_call: TRBD2; j_call: TRBJ2-3; cdr3_aa: CATSDLGTSGGNTDTQYF; cdr3_nt: TGTGCCACCAGTGATTTGGGGACTAGCGGGGGAAACACAGATACGCAGTATTTT
v_call: TRBV19; clone_size: NA; d_call: NA; j_call: TRBJ2-3; cdr3_aa: CASSTRDTKDTQYF; cdr3_nt: TGTGCCAGTAGTACCCGGGACACAAAAGATACGCAGTATTTT
v_call: TRBV12-3/TRBV12-4; clone_size: NA; d_call: NA; j_call: TRBJ1-4; cdr3_aa: CASSPGAAEKLFF; cdr3_nt: TGTGCCAGCAGTCCAGGGGCGGCTGAAAAACTGTTTTTT
v_call: TRBV5-1; clone_size: NA; d_call: NA; j_call: TRBJ1-4; cdr3_aa: CASNPQGDKNEKLFF; cdr3_nt: TGCGCCAGCAACCCACAGGGAGATAAGAATGAAAAACTGTTTTTT
v_call: TRBV4-1; clone_size: once; d_call: TRBD1; j_call: TRBJ1-5; cdr3_aa: CASSQDRRGHQPQHF; cdr3_nt: TGCGCCAGCAGCCAAGATCGCAGGGGGCACCAGCCCCAGCATTTT
v_call: TRBV19; clone_size: NA; d_call: NA; j_call: TRBJ1-2; cdr3_aa: CASSIGQDYGYTF; cdr3_nt: TGTGCCAGTAGTATTGGTCAGGACTATGGCTACACCTTC